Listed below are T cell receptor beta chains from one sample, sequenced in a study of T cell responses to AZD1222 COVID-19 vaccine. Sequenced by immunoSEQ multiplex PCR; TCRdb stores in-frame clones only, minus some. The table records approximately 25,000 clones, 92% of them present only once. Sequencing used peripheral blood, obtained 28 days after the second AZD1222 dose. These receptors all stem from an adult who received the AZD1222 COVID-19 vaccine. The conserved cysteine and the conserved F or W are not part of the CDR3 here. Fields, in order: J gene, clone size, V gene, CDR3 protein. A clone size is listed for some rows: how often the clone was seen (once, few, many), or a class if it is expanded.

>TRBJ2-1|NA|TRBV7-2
ASSLSWLAGVGEQF
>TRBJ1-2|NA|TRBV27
ASSYRGSDYGYT
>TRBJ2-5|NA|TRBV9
ASSVEWGGTQY
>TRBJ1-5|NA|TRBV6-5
ASRQGPNQPQH
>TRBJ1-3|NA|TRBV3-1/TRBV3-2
ASSQDGGAIGNTIY
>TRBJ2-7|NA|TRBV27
ASSLFRGGTYEQY
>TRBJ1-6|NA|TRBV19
ASGAPGQINSPLH
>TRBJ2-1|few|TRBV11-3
ASSLGGSGSYNEQF
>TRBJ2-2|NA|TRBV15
ATSRDRGVRLTGELF
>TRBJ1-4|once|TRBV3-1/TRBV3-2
ASSPRGYNEKLF
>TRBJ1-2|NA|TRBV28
ASRPRRINGYT
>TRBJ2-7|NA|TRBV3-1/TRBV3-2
ASSQTPGLTYEQY
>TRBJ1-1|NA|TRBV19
ASIDKRNTEAF
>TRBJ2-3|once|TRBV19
ASSIGGGSTDTQY
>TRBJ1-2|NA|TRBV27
ASSPSVGGVYGYT
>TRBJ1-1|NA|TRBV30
AWSVGPAGEAF